This TCR beta chain was recovered during a study of TIL therapy for anti-PD-1-resistant metastatic lung cancer. The immunoSEQ assay was v3. The table came from immunoSEQ multiplex PCR; TCRdb's copy has only in-frame clones and leaves some out. The data contain under 70,000 clones, around 86% of them seen just once; the ten biggest clones take up about 2.5%. CDR3 length: 13 residues. Germline V gene lookup returns CDR1 MNHEY and CDR2 SVGAGI. Trimming shortened V by 5 bases and J by 4 bases, and 11 bases separated the two germline ends. Time point noted: pre-treatment sample, taken before nivolumab and TIL therapy.

The clonotype comes from a person aged 25 to 85 with non-small cell lung cancer. The gene calls are TRBV6-5 and TRBJ1-2; D is uncertain. The sequencing here drew on blood, taken at baseline. CDR3 residues: CASSRSTVYGYTF. CDR3 coding DNA: TGTGCCAGCAGTCGCTCGACGGTCTATGGCTACACCTTC.